The 8 T cell receptor beta chains below come from one sample, sequenced in a study of STAT3 mutations in large granular lymphocyte leukemia. Study-wide results and limits: At least one immunodominant TCR beta clonotype appeared in every T-cell large granular lymphocyte leukemia patient.

These receptors have no identified antigens. Only in-frame clones appear in the TCRdb table, and some are missing; sequencing was by immunoSEQ multiplex PCR. This sample carries around 17,000 clones, 84% of them seen once, and the ten largest clones take about 9%. Sequenced material: peripheral blood mononuclear cells. Source of these receptors: a man aged 45-65 years with T-cell large granular lymphocyte leukemia. Some clones in this sample may be carry-over from other donors' samples.

The chain joins TRBV7-2 to TRBJ2-7; tentative D call: TRBD2 (6 bases). The CDR3 has 17 residues. V was cut by 5 bases and J by 4 bases, with 24 bases left in between. Germline V gene data show CDR1 as SGHTA and CDR2 as FQGNSA. CDR3 DNA sequence: TGTGCCAGCAGCCATCCTAAGGGCGGGGCCAGGAGGTACGAGCAGTACTTC. Translation gives CASSHPKGGARRYEQYF.

The chain has TRBV5-1 and TRBJ1-2; 8 bases match TRBD1. Germline CDR1 SGHRS, CDR2 YFSETQ. CDR3 length equals 13 residues. Losses at the gene ends were 3 bases for V and 4 bases for J; bases not matched to a gene: 2. CDR3 sequence (DNA): TGCGCCAGCAGCTCGGACAGGGTCTATGGCTACACCTTC. It specifies CASSSDRVYGYTF.

The chain combines TRBV19 with TRBJ2-7; the match to TRBD2 covers 7 bases. The CDR3 has 15 residues. Germline V CDR1 and CDR2: LNHDA, SQIVND (reference sequence). With V trimmed by 5 bases and J by 2 bases, 9 bases remained unmatched. The CDR3 nucleotides read TGTGCCAGTAGTCCAAGCGGGGCTACAACCTACGAGCAGTACTTC. Translated, it gives CASSPSGATTYEQYF.

The chain couples TRBV4-1 to TRBJ2-4; TRBD1 matches 9 bases. CDR3 length: 16 amino acids. After removal of 3 bases from V and 2 bases from J, the junction contained 5 bases not matched to a gene. The germline CDR1 and CDR2 sequences are MGHRA and YSYEKL. CDR3 DNA sequence: TGCGCCAGCAGCCAGGGACAGGGCTATTCCAAAAACATTCAGTACTTC. It translates to CASSQGQGYSKNIQYF.

The V gene is TRBV9, the J gene TRBJ2-3, with 9 bases aligning to TRBD2. Germline trimming cut 0 bases from V and 2 bases from J; bases unmatched to any gene: 10. CDR1 and CDR2 from the germline V gene are SGDLS and YYNGEE. This CDR3 spans 18 amino acids. Written as DNA, the CDR3 is TGTGCCAGCAGCGTAGGGGCGGGGCTAGCGGGATTCACAGATACGCAGTATTTT. Protein sequence: CASSVGAGLAGFTDTQYF. The full variable domain, rest sourced from reference TRBV9 and TRBJ2-3, is DSGVTQTPKHLITATGQRVTLRCSPRSGDLSVYWYQQSLDQGLQFLIQYYNGEERAKGNILERFSAQQFPDLHSELNLSSLELGDSALYFCASSVGAGLAGFTDTQYFGPGTRLTVL.

As DNA, the CDR3 is TGTGCCAGCAGTTACTCAGGGGGCGCATCGTCCGACGAGCAGTACTTC. Translation: CASSYSGGASSDEQYF. V usage is TRBV6-5 and J usage is TRBJ2-7, with 7 bases aligning to TRBD1. Germline V gene lookup returns CDR1 MNHEY and CDR2 SVGAGI. Losses at the gene ends were 0 bases for V and 5 bases for J; bases not matched to a gene: 10. The CDR3 runs 16 residues.

CDR3 loop: CAWSGEGGGPNEQFF. The CDR3, as DNA: TGTGCCTGGAGTGGTGAAGGGGGCGGGCCCAATGAGCAGTTCTTC. The chain joins TRBV30 to TRBJ2-1; 7 bases line up with TRBD1. The CDR3 length is 15 residues. The germline gives CDR1 GTSNPN, CDR2 SVGIG (reference sequence). The V segment lost 1 base and the J segment 6 bases; nucleotides outside the gene matches: 9.

This clone was detected only a few times. The genes are TRBV20-1 and TRBJ1-2; D unresolved. V lost 3 bases and J lost 4, with 6 bases in between. Germline CDR1 is DFQATT and CDR2 is SNEGSKA (reference sequence). This CDR3 has 11 amino acids. The CDR3 reads CSASPGYGYTF. For the CDR3, the DNA is TGCAGTGCTAGTCCCGGCTATGGCTACACCTTC.